Shown below are 21 T cell receptor beta chains from a single sample sequenced in a study of CD8 T cells in Susac syndrome. RNA amounts of roughly 0.45 to 1 ug underwent reverse transcription with random hexamers. One entry per CDR3 protein, called by TCRdb with MiXCR from the immunoSEQ multiplex PCR reads. The repertoire consists of roughly 130,000 distinct CDR3 sequences, with 96% occurring once and the leading ten covering roughly 0.13%. The sample was CD4+ T cells from PBMCs. These receptors all come from a human donor with Susac syndrome.

This chain links TRBV20-1 with TRBJ2-5; 10 bases are a match to TRBD2. This CDR3 has 15 amino acids. CDR1 and CDR2 from the germline V gene are DFQATT and SNEGSKA (reference sequence). The J segment lost 2 bases and the V segment lost 6 bases, leaving 9 bases of the junction unmatched. Here the CDR3 reads CSAQSLAGEQETQYF. The DNA of the CDR3 is TGCAGTGCCCAGTCCCTAGCGGGAGAACAAGAGACCCAGTACTTC.

The chain recombines TRBV29-1 with TRBJ2-3, with 9 positions matching TRBD2. V was pared by 8 bases and J by 5 bases, with 8 bases of the junction left unmatched. Germline V gene data show CDR1 as SQVTM and CDR2 as ANQGSEA. The CDR3 sequence is 13 residues long. For the CDR3, the DNA is TGCAGCTTTTCTAGCGGGAACGGAGATACGCAGTATTTT. This translates into CSFSSGNGDTQYF.

The gene calls are TRBV12-5 and TRBJ1-4, with D uncertain. Germline values: CDR1 LGHNT, CDR2 FRNRAP. The CDR3 runs to 13 residues. Trimming left V 6 bases short and J 7 bases short, with 12 bases between. The CDR3 is CASGPRAGEKLFF. The CDR3 DNA sequence: TGTGCTAGTGGACCTAGAGCGGGTGAAAAACTGTTTTTT.

The V and J genes are TRBV12-3 or TRBV12-4 and TRBJ2-1, with D unresolved. The CDR3 consists of 11 residues. V lost 11 bases and J lost 0, with 5 bases in between. CDR3 sequence reads: CAVSSYNEQFF. CDR3 nucleotide sequence: TGTGCCGTGAGCTCCTACAATGAGCAGTTCTTC.

CDR3 DNA sequence: TGTGCCAGCAGCCTTGGACTAGCGGGGATGGAGACCCAGTACTTC. Translated: CASSLGLAGMETQYF. The V call is TRBV5-6, the J call TRBJ2-5; 12 bases are a match to TRBD2. CDR1 SGHDT and CDR2 YYEEEE come from the germline V gene. This CDR3 contains 15 residues. The trim removed 4 bases at V and 5 bases at J, leaving 6 bases unmatched.

This clonotype was picked up a small number of times. The chain has TRBV5-4 and TRBJ1-1, with a tentative D call TRBD1 (6 bases). The CDR3 covers 13 residues. Germline-derived CDR1 and CDR2 are SGHNT and YYREEE (reference sequence). V lost 3 bases, J lost 1 base, and 7 bases lay in between. CDR3 sequence: CASSWTENTEAFF. The CDR3, as DNA: TGTGCCAGCAGCTGGACAGAGAACACTGAAGCTTTCTTT.

The CDR3 DNA reads TGTGCCTGGAGTGTGGGCCGGCTAAATCAGCCCCAGCATTTT. Its protein product is CAWSVGRLNQPQHF. The chain joins TRBV30 to TRBJ1-5; D remains ambiguous. CDR1 and CDR2 (germline): GTSNPN, SVGIG (reference sequence). The CDR3 sequence is 14 residues long. Trimming pared 0 bases from V and 4 bases from J, leaving 10 bases between.

As for this clonotype: The junction departs from the called germline gene at one end, perhaps through a read error. V and J are TRBV7-7 and TRBJ2-5, with D tentatively TRBD1 or TRBD2 (5 bases each). This CDR3 is built from 14 residues. Germline V gene lookup returns CDR1 SSHAT and CDR2 FNYEAQ (reference sequence). Here the CDR3 DNA reads TGTGCTAGCAGCTCGACCGAGGGGCGAGAGACCCAGTACTTC. Its protein product is CASSSTEGRETQYF.

V and J are TRBV7-2 and TRBJ1-2, with a tentative D call TRBD1 (6 bases). Trimming removed 2 bases from V and 4 bases from J, with 20 bases in between. There are 17 residues in the CDR3. Germline V gene lookup returns CDR1 SGHTA and CDR2 FQGNSA. The CDR3: CASSLRPGRQASYGYTF. The CDR3 DNA sequence: TGTGCCAGCAGCTTACGGCCGGGCAGACAGGCGAGCTATGGCTACACCTTC.

The V and J genes are TRBV7-8 and TRBJ2-4; tentative D call: TRBD1 (5 bases). The CDR3 has 13 amino acids. With 6 bases removed from V and 5 bases from J, the gap between germline ends came to 11 bases. The V gene's germline CDR1 is SGHVS and CDR2 FQNEAQ. The CDR3 loop reads CASSPSTENIQYF. The CDR3 DNA sequence: TGTGCCAGCAGTCCCTCGACAGAAAACATTCAGTACTTC.

The V and J genes are TRBV20-1 and TRBJ1-2; 7 positions match TRBD1. Germline V gene lookup returns CDR1 DFQATT and CDR2 SNEGSKA (reference sequence). After removal of 6 bases from V and 0 bases from J, the junction contained 10 bases not matched to a gene. The CDR3 is 15 residues long. CDR3 bases: TGCAGTGCAACCGGGACAGTGCGCACTAACTATGGCTACACCTTC. Its protein is CSATGTVRTNYGYTF.

V usage is TRBV12-3 or TRBV12-4 and J usage is TRBJ1-1; D remains unclear. The length of the CDR3 is 14 residues. The V end was cut by 5 bases, the J end by 2 bases, with 12 bases between. The CDR3 reads CASSPRLGNTEAFF. The DNA for the CDR3 is TGTGCCAGCAGTCCCCGACTGGGCAACACTGAAGCTTTCTTT.

This clonotype was seen once. The CDR3 coding sequence is TGCGCCAGCAGCTTGGCATCTCCCAATGAGCAGTTCTTC. Translating it yields CASSLASPNEQFF. The genes are TRBV5-1 and TRBJ2-1; D is unresolved. Germline values: CDR1 SGHRS, CDR2 YFSETQ. The CDR3 spans 13 residues. Trimming removed 0 bases at V and 6 bases at J, with 7 bases between.

The chain recombines TRBV29-1 with TRBJ2-3; 7 bases fit TRBD2. CDR1 is SQVTM, CDR2 ANQGSEA, per germline. Trimming cost V 4 bases and J 4 bases; bases outside gene matches: 14. The CDR3 is 16 residues long. The chain's CDR3 is CSVGRFVGGPSDTQYF. The CDR3, as DNA: TGCAGCGTTGGCCGGTTTGTGGGAGGGCCGTCAGATACGCAGTATTTT.

The DNA of the CDR3 is TGCAGCGTTGAACAGGCGGGAGATACGCAGTATTTT. Translation: CSVEQAGDTQYF. The chain is built from TRBV29-1 and TRBJ2-3; D might be TRBD2 (5 bases). The CDR3 consists of 12 residues. V lost 2 bases, J lost 5 bases, and 8 bases lay in between. Germline CDR1 reads SQVTM; CDR2 reads ANQGSEA.

The chain carries TRBV12-3 or TRBV12-4 and TRBJ1-3, with D possibly TRBD1 on 6 matching bases. This CDR3 has 15 residues. Trimming removed 7 bases from V and 0 bases from J, with 13 bases in between. The CDR3 spells CASTPGHSSGNTIYF. The CDR3 DNA sequence: TGTGCCAGCACTCCGGGACACAGCTCTGGAAACACCATATATTTT.

This clonotype was counted once. The chain is built from TRBV5-8 and TRBJ2-7; 8 nucleotides align to TRBD1. The V gene end was trimmed by 2 bases and the J gene end by 3 bases; junction bases not matched to a gene: 10. Germline V CDR1 and CDR2: SGHTS, YDEGEE. The CDR3 contains 16 residues. This CDR3 reads CASSFAGQGASYEQYF. CDR3 nucleotide sequence: TGTGCCAGCAGCTTCGCCGGACAGGGCGCGAGCTACGAGCAGTACTTC.

This clonotype appeared a single time. The chain couples TRBV7-9 to TRBJ2-7; a weak D match, TRBD2 (6 bases). V was cut by 4 bases and J by 4 bases, with 11 bases left in between. This CDR3 spans 13 amino acids. The germline V gene has CDR1 SEHNR and CDR2 FQNEAQ (reference sequence). CDR3 protein: CASSSGLYYEQYF. The CDR3 DNA is TGTGCCAGCAGCTCGGGACTCTATTACGAGCAGTACTTC.

The chain recombines TRBV5-6 with TRBJ2-1, with D possibly called TRBD1 or TRBD2 (5 bases each). Trimming removed 4 bases from V and 8 bases from J, with 19 bases in between. CDR3 length: 15 amino acids. Germline V CDR1 and CDR2: SGHDT, YYEEEE. The CDR3 loop is CASSRPGPLRDEQFF. The CDR3 DNA reads as TGTGCCAGCAGCCGACCGGGACCCCTCCGAGATGAGCAGTTCTTC.

The chain uses TRBV27 and TRBJ1-5; no clear D gene. In germline, CDR1 is MNHEY, CDR2 SMNVEV (reference sequence). The CDR3 runs 14 residues. The ends were cut back, 9 bases at V and 4 bases at J, with 16 bases in the middle. The CDR3 nucleotides read TGTGCCAGTCGCCTACTAGGTTCTAATCAGCCCCAGCATTTT. It specifies CASRLLGSNQPQHF.

This chain uses TRBV12-3 or TRBV12-4 with TRBJ2-5; the D is unclear. Trimming took 3 bases from V and 4 from J, leaving 6 bases between them. This CDR3 is built from 12 residues. CDR3 nucleotide sequence: TGTGCCAGCAGTTTCCTGGGAGAGACCCAGTACTTC. Translated: CASSFLGETQYF.